Given below is one T cell receptor (beta chain) in context. As yet, its antigen is unknown. The sample originates from a study of Graves' ophthalmopathy and Graves' hyperthyroidism. J lost 2 bases, V lost 5 bases, and 5 bases had no gene match. The CDR3 totals 15 residues. Germline V gene lookup returns CDR1 SGHTA and CDR2 FQGNSA. Study-level results: Blood was where most expanded thyroid clonotypes above 0.001 frequency also turned up. Ophthalmopathy was separated from stable hyperthyroidism by a 13-signature model with 87.88% sensitivity and 81.08% specificity.

Amplifying from RNA transcripts, the study obtained TCR beta CDR3 regions. First-round RT-PCR employed HTBI primers, with a second-round multiplex PCR after it. MiXCR, applied by TCRdb to the multiplex PCR reads, yields one record per CDR3 protein. The sample records roughly 1.1 million distinct CDR3 sequences, around a third being singletons. The hyperthyroidism patients had a new diagnosis of under 2 months' duration and were aged 18 to 65. The receptor's source is an adult man with Graves' hyperthyroidism. Sequencing input: peripheral blood or thyroid tissue (not recorded which). J is TRBJ1-4 and V is TRBV7-2; 7 nucleotides match TRBD1. CDR3 sequence reads: CASSPWDSTNEKLFF. The CDR3 DNA follows: TGTGCCAGCAGCCCCTGGGACAGTACTAATGAAAAACTGTTTTTT.